Following are 22 T cell receptor beta chains from one sample sequenced in a study of early stage breast cancer tumors. Sequenced by immunoSEQ multiplex PCR; TCRdb stores in-frame clones only, minus some. The repertoire holds 25,000 to 30,000 clones, with approximately 75% as singletons. Sequenced: blood. These receptors were taken from a person aged 45-60 years with breast cancer.

The chain carries TRBV11-2 and TRBJ2-7; the match to TRBD1 covers 8 bases. Looked up from germline, CDR1 is SGHAT and CDR2 is FQNNGV. The CDR3 runs 15 residues. Trimming cost V 0 bases and J 6 bases; bases outside gene matches: 7. The CDR3, as DNA: TGTGCCAGCAGCTTAGACAGGGGGCCCTGGGGCGAGCAGTACTTC. Translated, it gives CASSLDRGPWGEQYF. Full variable domain (outside the CDR3, taken from reference TRBV11-2 and TRBJ2-7): EAGVAQSPRYKIIEKRQSVAFWCNPISGHATLYWYQQILGQGPKLLIQFQNNGVVDDSQLPKDRFSAERLKGVDSTLKIQPAKLEDSAVYLCASSLDRGPWGEQYFGPGTRLTVT.

Regarding this clone: Other DNA sequences in the same sample also yield this CDR3. The chain links TRBV30 to TRBJ2-2; 9 nucleotides agree with TRBD1. CDR1 GTSNPN and CDR2 SVGIG come from the germline V gene (reference sequence). CDR3 length equals 14 residues. V was pared by 4 bases and J by 5 bases, with 5 bases of the junction left unmatched. The CDR3 DNA reads TGTGCCTGGACAGGGACAGGGTTGACCGGGGAGCTGTTTTTT. Residues: CAWTGTGLTGELFF. Filled out from reference TRBV30 and TRBJ2-2, the complete variable domain reads SQTIHQWPATLVQPVGSPLSLECTVEGTSNPNLYWYRQAAGRGLQLLFYSVGIGQISSEVPQNLSASRPQDRQFILSSKKLLLSDSGFYLCAWTGTGLTGELFFGEGSRLTVL.

A few counts support this clone. The genes are TRBV5-1 and TRBJ1-4, with TRBD1 matching over 9 bases. The CDR3 length is 15 residues. V gave up 5 bases and J gave up 5 bases; unmatched junction bases: 7. In germline, CDR1 is SGHRS, CDR2 YFSETQ. The CDR3 is CASRMGQGSNEKLFF. CDR3 bases: TGCGCCAGCAGGATGGGACAGGGTTCGAATGAAAAACTGTTTTTT.

The genes are TRBV5-1 and TRBJ2-3, with D possibly TRBD2 on 5 matching bases. V lost 3 bases to trimming and J lost 4 bases, with 6 bases between them. The CDR3 spans 12 residues. The germline V gene encodes CDR1 SGHRS and CDR2 YFSETQ. CDR3 loop: CASSSGADTQYF. CDR3 in DNA: TGCGCCAGCAGCTCCGGGGCAGATACGCAGTATTTT.

This clone was observed a few times. The genes are TRBV27 and TRBJ1-2; D is perhaps TRBD1 (6 bases). CDR1 is MNHEY and CDR2 is SMNVEV in the germline V gene (reference sequence). V was shortened by 8 bases and J by 4 bases, with 20 bases between the two germline ends. The CDR3 loop spans 15 amino acids. This chain's CDR3 is CASRGGAGLGYGYTF. The CDR3 coding sequence is TGTGCCAGCCGGGGGGGGGCAGGGCTGGGCTATGGCTACACCTTC.

The V gene is TRBV5-1, the J gene TRBJ2-2; 9 bases are shared with TRBD1. The V and J ends lost 4 bases and 7 bases, in that order; junction bases with no gene match: 14. CDR3 length: 17 residues. Per the germline V gene, CDR1 is SGHRS and CDR2 is YFSETQ. The CDR3 loop reads CASSAIRGTGYGGELFF. CDR3 in DNA: TGCGCCAGCAGCGCTATCCGTGGGACAGGGTATGGCGGGGAGCTGTTTTTT.

This clone has a handful of counts. The V and J genes are TRBV30 and TRBJ1-2, with 7 bases identical to TRBD1. This CDR3 is 12 amino acids long. Germline loops: CDR1 GTSNPN, CDR2 SVGIG (reference sequence). V was pared by 5 bases and J by 5 bases, with 5 bases of the junction left unmatched. Written as DNA, the CDR3 is TGTGCCTGGGGCACAGGGGTATATGGCTACACCTTC. Translation gives CAWGTGVYGYTF. The variable domain in full, with the rest retrieved from reference TRBV30 and TRBJ1-2, is SQTIHQWPATLVQPVGSPLSLECTVEGTSNPNLYWYRQAAGRGLQLLFYSVGIGQISSEVPQNLSASRPQDRQFILSSKKLLLSDSGFYLCAWGTGVYGYTFGSGTRLTVV.

This clone occurred a few times. The CDR3 region has the DNA TGTGCCAGCAGCCAGAGACGGGGGGCCGGTTACACTGAAGCTTTCTTT. Its protein product is CASSQRRGAGYTEAFF. The chain carries TRBV7-9 and TRBJ1-1; D is possibly TRBD1 (6 bases). Trimming took off 5 bases at V and 3 bases at J, with 19 bases between the two ends. This CDR3 comprises 16 residues. CDR1 SEHNR and CDR2 FQNEAQ come from the germline V gene (reference sequence).

This clone has more than one count but fewer than ten. The rearrangement joins TRBV30 to TRBJ1-1; D is undetermined. The germline V gene has CDR1 GTSNPN and CDR2 SVGIG (reference sequence). CDR3 length equals 15 residues. Trimming took off 0 bases at V and 1 base at J, with 12 bases between the two ends. CDR3 loop: CAWSVMEDPNTEAFF. The CDR3 coding sequence is TGTGCCTGGAGTGTAATGGAGGACCCGAACACTGAAGCTTTCTTT.

V is TRBV6-5 and J is TRBJ2-3; D unclear. CDR1 is MNHEY, CDR2 SVGAGI, per germline. Trimming stripped 0 bases from V and 1 base from J, with 2 bases between. CDR3 length: 13 amino acids. For the CDR3, the DNA is TGTGCCAGCAGTTACTCGGGCACAGATACGCAGTATTTT. Translation: CASSYSGTDTQYF.

This clone appeared a few times. The chain couples TRBV7-8 to TRBJ1-2; no clear D gene. The CDR3 covers 15 residues. Germline V gene data show CDR1 as SGHVS and CDR2 as FQNEAQ. Trimming took off 3 bases at V and 4 bases at J, with 15 bases between the two ends. The CDR3 coding sequence is TGTGCCAGCAGCTTCCCCGCCGGCCGACTCTATGGCTACACCTTC. This translates into CASSFPAGRLYGYTF.

V gene TRBV27 combines with J gene TRBJ2-3, with D possibly being TRBD2 (7 bases). CDR1 MNHEY and CDR2 SMNVEV come from the germline V gene (reference sequence). The V and J ends lost 7 bases and 4 bases respectively, with 21 bases between them. This CDR3 comprises 16 residues. DNA for the CDR3: TGTGCCAGCACCCCGGGGGGCTACGCGCTCGCAGATACGCAGTATTTT. Residues: CASTPGGYALADTQYF.

This clone was counted a single time. V gene TRBV19 combines with J gene TRBJ2-7; 11 nucleotides match TRBD2. After removal of 6 bases from V and 1 base from J, the junction contained 5 bases not matched to a gene. This CDR3 region has 15 residues. CDR1 LNHDA and CDR2 SQIVND come from the germline V gene (reference sequence). CDR3 coding DNA: TGTGCCAGTAGGATGGGACTAGCGGAGTCCTACGAGCAGTACTTC. It codes for CASRMGLAESYEQYF.

The chain carries TRBV7-9 and TRBJ2-7, with D perhaps TRBD1 (6 bases). Per the germline V gene, CDR1 is SEHNR and CDR2 is FQNEAQ (reference sequence). The CDR3 is made up of 13 amino acids. Trimming took 1 base from V and 9 from J, leaving 13 bases between them. The CDR3, as DNA: TGTGCCAGCAGCTTAGGTCAGGTAGGGGGGCAGTACTTC. This encodes CASSLGQVGGQYF.

This clone was found a few times. The chain carries TRBV5-1 and TRBJ2-3; 8 nucleotides match TRBD2. This CDR3 has 15 residues. V lost 0 bases, J lost 2 bases, and 2 bases stayed unmatched. Germline V gives CDR1 SGHRS, CDR2 YFSETQ. For the CDR3, the DNA is TGCGCCAGCAGCTTGGGCGGGGGGTTCACAGATACGCAGTATTTT. This encodes CASSLGGGFTDTQYF.

This sequence joins TRBV6-6 and TRBJ1-3; no definite D call. The CDR3 is 16 residues long. CDR1 is MNHNY and CDR2 is SVGAGI in the germline V gene (reference sequence). V dropped 5 bases and J dropped 0 bases, with 14 bases sitting between them. CDR3: CASSPLGGTSGNTIYF. Here the CDR3 DNA reads TGTGCCAGCAGTCCACTCGGCGGCACCTCTGGAAACACCATATATTTT.

Points on this clone: At one end the junction does not follow the germline gene, possibly because of a read error. The chain links TRBV7-7 to TRBJ1-4; no firm D call. The CDR3 loop spans 15 amino acids. Germline assignment: CDR1 SSHAT and CDR2 FNYEAQ (reference sequence). DNA for the CDR3: TGTGCTAGCAGCTTAGCGGGTGGCCTAAATGAAAAACTGTTTTTT. This codes for CASSLAGGLNEKLFF.

The chain employs TRBV7-2 and TRBJ2-4; D gene ambiguous. Trimming took off 3 bases at V and 0 bases at J, with 6 bases between the two ends. This CDR3 region has 14 residues. CDR1 and CDR2 from the germline V gene are SGHTA and FQGNSA. The CDR3 coding sequence is TGTGCCAGCAGCTTTGGCCAAGCCAAAAACATTCAGTACTTC. Protein sequence: CASSFGQAKNIQYF.

The chain uses TRBV15 and TRBJ1-1; TRBD1 matches 11 bases. Germline V CDR1 and CDR2: LNHNV, YYDKDF (reference sequence). Trimming at V came to 9 bases and at J to 1 base, leaving 7 bases not matched to a gene. The CDR3 has 15 residues. The CDR3 here is CATLDRGLGNTEAFF. DNA of the CDR3: TGTGCCACTTTGGACAGGGGGCTTGGGAACACTGAAGCTTTCTTT.

This clone occurred once. The V gene is TRBV5-3, the J gene TRBJ2-1; D is unclear. TRBV5-3 is placed among ORFs of uncertain function. The CDR3 extends over 18 amino acids. Trimming left V 3 bases short and J 0 bases short, with 19 bases between. The CDR3 DNA is TGTGCCAGAAGCTCCCACCGGTCAGGACGCCTCTCCTACAATGAGCAGTTCTTC. Its protein is CARSSHRSGRLSYNEQFF.

The gene calls are TRBV2 and TRBJ2-7; D remains ambiguous. The germline CDR1 and CDR2 sequences are SNHLY and FYNNEI. The V and J ends lost 7 bases and 5 bases respectively, with 9 bases between them. This CDR3 has 11 amino acids. The CDR3 sequence is CASNLDNEQYF. As DNA, the CDR3 is TGTGCCAGCAATCTTGACAACGAGCAGTACTTC. Supplemented by reference TRBV2 and TRBJ2-7, the full variable domain reads EPEVTQTPSHQVTQMGQEVILRCVPISNHLYFYWYRQILGQKVEFLVSFYNNEISEKSEIFDDQFSVERPDGSNFTLKIRSTKLEDSAMYFCASNLDNEQYFGPGTRLTVT.

The chain has TRBV6-6 and TRBJ2-7; 10 bases are a match to TRBD2. This CDR3 contains 16 residues. V shed 0 bases and J 4 bases; nucleotides not matched to a gene: 6. The germline CDR1 and CDR2 sequences are MNHNY and SVGAGI (reference sequence). Here the CDR3 DNA reads TGTGCCAGCAGTTACTCCTCCCCTAGCGGGGGATACGAGCAGTACTTC. Its protein is CASSYSSPSGGYEQYF.